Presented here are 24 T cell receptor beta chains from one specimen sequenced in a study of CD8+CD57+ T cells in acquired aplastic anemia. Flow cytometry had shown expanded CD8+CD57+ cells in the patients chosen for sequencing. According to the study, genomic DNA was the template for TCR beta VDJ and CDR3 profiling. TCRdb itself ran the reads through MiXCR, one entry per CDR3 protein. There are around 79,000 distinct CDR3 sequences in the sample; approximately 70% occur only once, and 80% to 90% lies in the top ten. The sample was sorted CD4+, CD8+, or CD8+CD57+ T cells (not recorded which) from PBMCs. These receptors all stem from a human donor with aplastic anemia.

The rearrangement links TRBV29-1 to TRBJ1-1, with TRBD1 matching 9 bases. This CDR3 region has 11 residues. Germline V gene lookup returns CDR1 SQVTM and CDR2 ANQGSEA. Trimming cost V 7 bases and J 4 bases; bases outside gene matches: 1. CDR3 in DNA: TGCAGCGCGGGACAGGGCACTGAAGCTTTCTTT. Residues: CSAGQGTEAFF.

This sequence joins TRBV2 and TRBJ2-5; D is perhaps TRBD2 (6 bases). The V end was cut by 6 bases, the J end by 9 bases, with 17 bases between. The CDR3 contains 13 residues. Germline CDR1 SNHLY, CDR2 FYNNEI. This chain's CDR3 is CASSLRTGEAQYF. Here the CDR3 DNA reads TGTGCCAGCAGCCTCAGGACGGGGGAGGCCCAGTACTTC.

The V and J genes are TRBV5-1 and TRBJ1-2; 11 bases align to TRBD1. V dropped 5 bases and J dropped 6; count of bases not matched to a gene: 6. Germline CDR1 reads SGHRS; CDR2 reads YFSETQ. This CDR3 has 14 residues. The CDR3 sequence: CASRPGQGGNGYTF. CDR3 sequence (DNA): TGCGCCAGCAGACCGGGACAGGGGGGTAATGGCTACACCTTC.

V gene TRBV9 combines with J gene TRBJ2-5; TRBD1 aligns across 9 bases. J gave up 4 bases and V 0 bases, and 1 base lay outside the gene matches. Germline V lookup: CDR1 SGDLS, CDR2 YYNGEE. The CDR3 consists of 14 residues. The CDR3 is CASSVGGQGETQYF. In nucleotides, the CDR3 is TGTGCCAGCAGCGTAGGGGGACAGGGAGAGACCCAGTACTTC.

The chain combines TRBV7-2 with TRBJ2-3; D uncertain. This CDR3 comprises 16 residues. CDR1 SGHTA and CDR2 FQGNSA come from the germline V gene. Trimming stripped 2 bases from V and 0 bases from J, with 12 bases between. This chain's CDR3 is CASSLTLRQSTDTQYF. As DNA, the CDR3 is TGTGCCAGCAGCTTAACTCTGAGGCAGAGCACAGATACGCAGTATTTT.

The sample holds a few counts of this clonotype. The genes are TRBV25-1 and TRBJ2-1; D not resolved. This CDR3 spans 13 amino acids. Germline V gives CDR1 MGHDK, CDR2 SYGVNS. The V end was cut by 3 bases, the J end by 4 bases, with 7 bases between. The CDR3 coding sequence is TGTGCCAGCAGTGATGCCGGGTACAATGAGCAGTTCTTC. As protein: CASSDAGYNEQFF. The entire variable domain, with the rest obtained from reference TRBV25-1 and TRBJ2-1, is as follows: EADIYQTPRYLVIGTGKKITLECSQTMGHDKMYWYQQDPGMELHLIHYSYGVNSTEKGDLSSESTVSRIRTEHFPLTLESARPSHTSQYLCASSDAGYNEQFFGPGTRLTVL.

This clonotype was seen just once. CDR3 amino acids: CSVGGILEGRYGYTF. The CDR3 region has the DNA TGCAGCGTTGGAGGGATTCTAGAAGGCCGCTATGGCTACACCTTC. J is TRBJ1-2 and V is TRBV29-1; no definite D call. The V gene lost 4 bases and the J gene lost 4 bases, with 19 bases spanning the gap. This CDR3 is 15 amino acids long. Germline V gene lookup returns CDR1 SQVTM and CDR2 ANQGSEA.

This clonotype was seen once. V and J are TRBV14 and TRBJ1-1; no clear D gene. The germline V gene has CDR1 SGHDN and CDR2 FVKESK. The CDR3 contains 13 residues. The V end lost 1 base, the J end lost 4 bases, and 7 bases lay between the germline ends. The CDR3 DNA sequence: TGTGCCAGCAGCCAAGTCGAGGGCACTGAAGCTTTCTTT. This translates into CASSQVEGTEAFF.

CDR3 DNA sequence: TGTGCCACCAGTGACCGAAGGCAGGGGGATGGCTACACCTTC. This codes for CATSDRRQGDGYTF. This chain connects TRBV24-1 to TRBJ1-2; 7 nucleotides match TRBD1. This CDR3 is 14 amino acids long. The germline CDR1 and CDR2 sequences are KGHDR and SFDVKD. V was clipped by 4 bases and J by 6 bases; unmatched bases: 7.

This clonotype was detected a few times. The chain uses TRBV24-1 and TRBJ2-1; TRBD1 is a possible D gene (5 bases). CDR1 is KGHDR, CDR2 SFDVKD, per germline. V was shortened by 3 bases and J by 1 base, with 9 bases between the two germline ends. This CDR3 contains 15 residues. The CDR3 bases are TGTGCCACCAGTGATCCCCAGGGATCCTACAATGAGCAGTTCTTC. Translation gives CATSDPQGSYNEQFF.

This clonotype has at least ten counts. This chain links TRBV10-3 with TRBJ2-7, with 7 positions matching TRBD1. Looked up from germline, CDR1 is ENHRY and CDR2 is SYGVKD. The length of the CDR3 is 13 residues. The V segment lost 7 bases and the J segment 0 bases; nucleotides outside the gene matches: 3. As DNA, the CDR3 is TGTGCCATCAATGGACAGGTCTCCTACGAGCAGTACTTC. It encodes CAINGQVSYEQYF.

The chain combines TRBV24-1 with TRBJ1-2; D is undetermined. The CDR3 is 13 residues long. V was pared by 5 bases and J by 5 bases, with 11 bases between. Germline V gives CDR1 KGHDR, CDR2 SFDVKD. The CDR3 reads CATSGWQEYGYTF. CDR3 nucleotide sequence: TGTGCCACCAGTGGTTGGCAGGAGTATGGCTACACCTTC.

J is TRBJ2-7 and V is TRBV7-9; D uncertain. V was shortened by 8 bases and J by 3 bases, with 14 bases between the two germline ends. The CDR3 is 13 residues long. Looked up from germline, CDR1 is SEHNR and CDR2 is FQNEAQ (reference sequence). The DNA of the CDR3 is TGTGCCAGCGGCCCAAGGGAACACTACGAGCAGTACTTC. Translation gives CASGPREHYEQYF.

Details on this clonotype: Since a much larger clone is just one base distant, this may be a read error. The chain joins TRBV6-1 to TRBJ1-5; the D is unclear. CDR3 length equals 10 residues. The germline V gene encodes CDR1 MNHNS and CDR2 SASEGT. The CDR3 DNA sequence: TGTGCCAGCTCTGATCAGCCCCATCATTTT. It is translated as CASSDQPHHF.

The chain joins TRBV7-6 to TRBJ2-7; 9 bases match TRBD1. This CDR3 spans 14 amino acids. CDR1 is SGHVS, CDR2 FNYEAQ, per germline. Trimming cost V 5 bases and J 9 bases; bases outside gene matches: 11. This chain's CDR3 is CASSPPGQGDSQYF. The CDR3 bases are TGTGCCAGCAGCCCCCCGGGACAGGGTGATTCGCAGTACTTC. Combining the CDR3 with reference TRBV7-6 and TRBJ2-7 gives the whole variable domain GAGVSQSPRYKVTKRGQDVALRCDPISGHVSLYWYRQALGQGPEFLTYFNYEAQQDKSGLPNDRFSAERPEGSISTLTIQRTEQRDSAMYRCASSPPGQGDSQYFGPGTRLTVT.

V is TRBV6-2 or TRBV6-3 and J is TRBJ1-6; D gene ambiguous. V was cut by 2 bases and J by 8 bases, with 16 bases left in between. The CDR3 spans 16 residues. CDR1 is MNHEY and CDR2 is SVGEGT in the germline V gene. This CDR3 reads CASSYSLAAGDSPLHF. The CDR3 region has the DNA TGTGCCAGCAGTTACAGTCTGGCGGCAGGAGATTCACCCCTCCACTTT.

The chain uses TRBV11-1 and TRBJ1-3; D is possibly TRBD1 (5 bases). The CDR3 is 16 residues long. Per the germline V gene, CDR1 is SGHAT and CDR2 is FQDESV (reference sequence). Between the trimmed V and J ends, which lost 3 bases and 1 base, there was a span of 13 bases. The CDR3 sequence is CASSFRSRVSGNTIYF. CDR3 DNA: TGTGCCAGCAGCTTTAGGAGCAGGGTATCTGGAAACACCATATATTTT. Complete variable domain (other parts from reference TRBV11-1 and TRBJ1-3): EAEVAQSPRYKITEKSQAVAFWCDPISGHATLYWYRQILGQGPELLVQFQDESVVDDSQLPKDRFSAERLKGVDSTLKIQPAELGDSAMYLCASSFRSRVSGNTIYFGEGSWLTVV.

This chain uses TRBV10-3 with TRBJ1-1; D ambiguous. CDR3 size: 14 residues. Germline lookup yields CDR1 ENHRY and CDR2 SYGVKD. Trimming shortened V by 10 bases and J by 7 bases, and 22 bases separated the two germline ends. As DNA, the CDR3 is TGTGCCACCGTCGGAAGCAGTATACCTATTGAAGCTTTCTTT. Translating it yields CATVGSSIPIEAFF.

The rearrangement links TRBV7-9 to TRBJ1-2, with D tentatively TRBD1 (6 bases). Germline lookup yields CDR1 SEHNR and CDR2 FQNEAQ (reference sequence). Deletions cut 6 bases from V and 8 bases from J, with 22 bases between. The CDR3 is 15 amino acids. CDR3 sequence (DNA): TGTGCCAGCAGTCTCGCCCTACAGGGACGGGAAGGCTACACCTTC. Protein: CASSLALQGREGYTF.

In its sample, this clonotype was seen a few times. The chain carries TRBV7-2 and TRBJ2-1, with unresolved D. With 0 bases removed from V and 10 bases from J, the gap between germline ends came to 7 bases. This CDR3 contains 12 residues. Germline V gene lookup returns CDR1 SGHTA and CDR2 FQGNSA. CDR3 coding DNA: TGTGCCAGCAGCTTAGCCCCGGGCGAGCAGTTCTTC. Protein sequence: CASSLAPGEQFF.

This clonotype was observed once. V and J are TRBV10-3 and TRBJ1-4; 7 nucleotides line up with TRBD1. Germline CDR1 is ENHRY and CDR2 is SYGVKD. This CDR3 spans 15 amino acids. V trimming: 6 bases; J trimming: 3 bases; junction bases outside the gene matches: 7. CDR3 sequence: CAISPTGTANEKLFF. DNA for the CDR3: TGTGCCATCAGCCCGACCGGGACAGCTAATGAAAAACTGTTTTTT.

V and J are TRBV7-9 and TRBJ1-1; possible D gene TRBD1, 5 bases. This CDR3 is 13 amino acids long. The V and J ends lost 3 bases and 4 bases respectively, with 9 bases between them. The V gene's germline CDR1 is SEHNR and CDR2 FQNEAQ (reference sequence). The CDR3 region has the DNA TGTGCCAGCAGCTTTCCGCAGGGCACTGAAGCTTTCTTT. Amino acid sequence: CASSFPQGTEAFF.

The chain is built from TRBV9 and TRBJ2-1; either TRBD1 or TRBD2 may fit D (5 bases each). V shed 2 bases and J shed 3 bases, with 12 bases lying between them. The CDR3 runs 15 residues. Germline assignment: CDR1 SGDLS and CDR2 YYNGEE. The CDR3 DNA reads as TGTGCCAGCAGCGTCGAGGGACGGGACTACAATGAGCAGTTCTTC. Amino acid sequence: CASSVEGRDYNEQFF.

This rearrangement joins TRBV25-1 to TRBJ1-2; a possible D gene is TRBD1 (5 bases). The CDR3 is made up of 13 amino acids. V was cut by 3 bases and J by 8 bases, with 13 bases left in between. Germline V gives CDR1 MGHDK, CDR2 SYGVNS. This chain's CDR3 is CASSENTRGGYTF. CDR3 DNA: TGTGCCAGCAGTGAGAACACAAGGGGAGGCTACACCTTC.